The 6 T cell receptor beta chains presented below share a single source sample, sequenced in a study of neurological immune-mediated disorders. In TCRdb, the 5' RACE reads were re-called with MiXCR into one record per CDR3 protein. The profile shows 45,000 to 50,000 distinct CDR3 sequences, around 4.5% of them singletons. The sample was PBMCs. Receptor source: a woman in her sixties with multiple sclerosis.

The sample holds many counts of this clonotype. The gene calls are TRBV12-3 or TRBV12-4 and TRBJ1-1; 10 nucleotides agree with TRBD1. CDR3 length equals 14 residues. J lost 5 bases, V lost 4 bases, and 4 bases had no gene match. CDR3 loop: CASSWDRGSTEAFF. CDR3 coding DNA: TGTGCCAGCAGTTGGGACAGGGGTTCGACTGAAGCTTTCTTT.

This clonotype was counted between two and nine times. V usage is TRBV20-1 and J usage is TRBJ1-4; D is ambiguous. Trimming removed 6 bases at V and 0 bases at J, with 14 bases between. Germline CDR1 reads DFQATT; CDR2 reads SNEGSKA (reference sequence). The CDR3 totals 15 residues. Here the CDR3 reads CSAPTPGATNEKLFF. CDR3 bases: TGCAGTGCCCCCACGCCCGGAGCAACTAATGAAAAACTGTTTTTT.

This clonotype was detected many times. A read error may be the cause here, since a much bigger clone is one base away. The V call is TRBV4-3, the J call TRBJ2-5, with 12 bases lining up with TRBD2. Germline CDR1 LGHNA, CDR2 YSLEER. The V segment lost 1 base and the J segment 3 bases; nucleotides outside the gene matches: 0. The length of the CDR3 is 15 residues. CDR3 sequence reads: CASSQGTSGKETQYF. The CDR3 nucleotides read TGCGCCAGCAGCCAAGGGACTAGCGGGAAAGAGACCCAGTACTTC.

This clonotype was detected ten times or more. This chain connects TRBV7-8 to TRBJ2-5; 10 positions agree with TRBD2. The V segment lost 1 base and the J segment 4 bases; nucleotides outside the gene matches: 6. CDR3 size: 16 residues. Germline loops: CDR1 SGHVS, CDR2 FQNEAQ. Here the CDR3 DNA reads TGTGCCAGCAGCTTAGAGCTAGCGGGAGATCGAGAGACCCAGTACTTC. It specifies CASSLELAGDRETQYF.

This clonotype showed up many times. The CDR3 DNA reads TGTGCCAGCAGCTTAAGGACTAGCGTTAGCTCCTACAATGAGCAGTTCTTC. It encodes CASSLRTSVSSYNEQFF. V and J are TRBV11-2 and TRBJ2-1; 9 nucleotides match TRBD2. The V gene's germline CDR1 is SGHAT and CDR2 FQNNGV. J lost 0 bases, V lost 2 bases, and 5 bases had no gene match. The CDR3 is 17 amino acids.

This clonotype was detected ten times or more. This chain links TRBV4-1 with TRBJ1-1, with D unclear. The V end lost 5 bases, the J end lost 0 bases, and 10 bases lay between the germline ends. Per germline, CDR1 MGHRA and CDR2 YSYEKL. The CDR3 is made up of 14 amino acids. The CDR3 loop is CASSFSSLNTEAFF. In DNA form, the CDR3 reads TGCGCCAGCAGCTTCAGCTCACTGAACACTGAAGCTTTCTTT.